This TCR beta chain is from a study of monozygotic twins with inflammatory bowel disease. Study-wide findings and caveats: The authors note that differing immunosuppressive treatments may have added variability to patient repertoires. Those with IBD had lower TCRbeta diversity (inverse Simpson) than their healthy co-twins did.

The CDR3 length is 16 residues. Per germline, CDR1 SGHAT and CDR2 FQNNGV. In the case of this clonotype: As yet, its antigen is unknown.

From the 5' RACE reads, TCRdb lists one entry per CDR3 protein and no DNA. Recorded for this sample: fewer than 450,000 distinct CDR3 sequences. This clonotype originated in a human donor with ulcerative colitis or Crohn's disease, or a healthy co-twin of an affected twin (not recorded which). Sequenced material: blood. The chain links TRBV11-2 to TRBJ2-7; the TRBD2 assignment by TCRdb is unverifiable without DNA. CDR3 protein: CASSPWVSGAIYEQYF.